One and the same sample provided the 13 T cell receptor beta chains below, sequenced in a study of OX40 agonist ivuxolimab in advanced cancers. Sequencing was performed with immunoSEQ multiplex PCR; in TCRdb, only in-frame clones are kept and a portion is missing. Here the sample spans about 20,000 clones, under 75% being singletons. The sequencing used CD4+ or CD8+ T cells sorted from blood, collected in a trial of the OX40 agonist ivuxolimab. The receptors come from an adult with an advanced solid tumor such as melanoma, head and neck, liver or kidney cancer.

The chain links TRBV7-6 to TRBJ2-3; D not resolved. Trimming took 7 bases from V and 3 from J, leaving 17 bases between them. The germline V gene has CDR1 SGHVS and CDR2 FNYEAQ. The CDR3 contains 15 residues. The CDR3 is CASTPRWRQTDTQYF. The CDR3 nucleotides read TGTGCCAGCACCCCCCGGTGGCGGCAAACAGATACGCAGTATTTT.

The sample holds one count of this clone. This chain links TRBV7-2 with TRBJ2-3, with TRBD1 matching over 11 bases. Germline V gene data show CDR1 as SGHTA and CDR2 as FQGNSA. This CDR3 is 16 amino acids long. V lost 3 bases and J lost 1; bases outside the gene matches: 3. The CDR3 region has the DNA TGTGCCAGCAGCTTTGGACAGGGGGCCGGCACAGATACGCAGTATTTT. It encodes CASSFGQGAGTDTQYF. Full variable domain (remainder filled in from reference TRBV7-2 and TRBJ2-3): GAGVSQSPSNKVTEKGKDVELRCDPISGHTALYWYRQSLGQGLEFLIYFQGNSAPDKSGLPSDRFSAERTGGSVSTLTIQRTQQEDSAVYLCASSFGQGAGTDTQYFGPGTRLTVL.

This clone appeared a single time. The chain has TRBV28 and TRBJ1-1, with D maybe TRBD1 (6 bases). CDR1 is MDHEN, CDR2 SYDVKM, per germline. The CDR3 extends over 14 amino acids. V shed 5 bases and J shed 5 bases, with 15 bases lying between them. The CDR3 sequence is CASSPGRRGTEAFF. CDR3 sequence (DNA): TGTGCCAGCAGTCCCGGACGGAGGGGGACTGAAGCTTTCTTT.

V usage is TRBV4-1 and J usage is TRBJ2-7; 7 bases are a match to TRBD2. Trimming cost V 3 bases and J 4 bases; bases outside gene matches: 12. CDR3 size: 16 residues. The germline V gene has CDR1 MGHRA and CDR2 YSYEKL. This CDR3 reads CASSHRPGLILYEQYF. CDR3 in DNA: TGCGCCAGCAGCCACCGCCCGGGACTAATATTGTACGAGCAGTACTTC.

The chain is built from TRBV10-2 and TRBJ2-2; D gene uncertain. The CDR3 runs 12 residues. With 10 bases removed from V and 8 bases from J, the gap between germline ends came to 14 bases. Germline CDR1 reads WSHSY; CDR2 reads SAAADI. The chain's CDR3 is CATHPLTGELFF. For the CDR3, the DNA is TGCGCCACTCATCCTCTTACGGGGGAGCTGTTTTTT.

V and J are TRBV6-5 and TRBJ2-7; no definite D call. The CDR3 is made up of 14 amino acids. V was pared by 7 bases and J by 2 bases, with 15 bases between. Germline CDR1 is MNHEY and CDR2 is SVGAGI. CDR3 amino acids: CASKDTAGTYEQYF. In DNA form, the CDR3 reads TGTGCCAGCAAGGATACGGCAGGAACCTACGAGCAGTACTTC.

The chain recombines TRBV2 with TRBJ2-5; a possible D gene is TRBD1 (8 bases). Per the germline V gene, CDR1 is SNHLY and CDR2 is FYNNEI. This CDR3 has 15 residues. With 3 bases removed from V and 4 bases from J, the gap between germline ends came to 15 bases. The CDR3 bases are TGTGCCAGCAGTGATACTTACAGGGGGGGAGAGACCCAGTACTTC. Translating it yields CASSDTYRGGETQYF.

This clone occurred a few times. This CDR3 is CASSSDHYEQYF. Written as DNA, the CDR3 is TGTGCCAGCAGTTCCGACCACTACGAGCAGTACTTC. The chain links TRBV6-1 to TRBJ2-7; D gene ambiguous. This CDR3 spans 12 amino acids. V lost 5 bases, J lost 3 bases, and 8 bases lay in between. CDR1 and CDR2 from the germline V gene are MNHNS and SASEGT.

The V call is TRBV4-1, the J call TRBJ1-6, with no clear D. Looked up from germline, CDR1 is MGHRA and CDR2 is YSYEKL. The CDR3 covers 15 residues. V gave up 3 bases and J gave up 6 bases, with 12 bases separating them. The CDR3 sequence is CASSQLKSGNSPLHF. Written as DNA, the CDR3 is TGCGCCAGCAGCCAGTTAAAATCCGGTAATTCACCCCTCCACTTT.

This clone was seen only once. V is TRBV7-2 and J is TRBJ2-3; D is ambiguous. Germline V gene sequence: CDR1 SGHTA, CDR2 FQGNSA. The CDR3 loop spans 13 amino acids. Trimming removed 4 bases from V and 3 bases from J, with 8 bases in between. The CDR3 DNA reads TGTGCCAGCAGCTCCCTTGGTACAGATACGCAGTATTTT. The encoded protein is CASSSLGTDTQYF.

The chain joins TRBV28 to TRBJ1-1, with 9 positions matching TRBD1. The V segment lost 6 bases and the J segment 4 bases; nucleotides outside the gene matches: 6. Germline CDR1 and CDR2: MDHEN and SYDVKM. The CDR3 has 14 amino acids. The CDR3 protein is CASRIDRGSTEAFF. CDR3 DNA: TGTGCCAGCAGGATAGACAGGGGGTCCACTGAAGCTTTCTTT.

The chain uses TRBV30 and TRBJ1-2, with D possibly TRBD1 on 5 matching bases. Trimming took off 2 bases at V and 8 bases at J, with 12 bases between the two ends. CDR3 size: 12 residues. The germline gives CDR1 GTSNPN, CDR2 SVGIG (reference sequence). Here the CDR3 reads CAWSWGGGGYTF. The CDR3 region has the DNA TGTGCCTGGAGTTGGGGGGGTGGCGGCTACACCTTC.

This chain links TRBV6-6 with TRBJ2-2; D is possibly TRBD2 (7 bases). Trimming removed 9 bases at V and 7 bases at J, with 18 bases between. Germline CDR1 and CDR2: MNHNY and SVGAGI (reference sequence). This CDR3 spans 14 amino acids. The CDR3 region has the DNA TGTGCCAGTCGGCGGGGGCGAGGCATCGGGGAGCTGTTTTTT. Its protein is CASRRGRGIGELFF.